The TCR beta chain under discussion was sequenced for a study of cytomegalovirus exposure and HLA in healthy donors. The germline gives CDR1 SGHTA, CDR2 FQGTGA. The CDR3 contains 14 residues. V gave up 4 bases and J gave up 3 bases; unmatched junction bases: 2. The study's findings and limits: It was in a later analysis that TCR association rates were seen to vary by HLA locus, highest for DRB1 and lowest for HLA-C. Several top significant clusters appeared, in a later analysis, to be linked to common viral pathogens. High specificity and sensitivity for cytomegalovirus status were reported for the classifier. A later analysis linked a missense variant in DCLRE1C to the trimming of TCR beta V and J genes.

To note about this clone: What it binds is unknown.

PCR was performed using 60 Vbeta and 13 Jbeta primers. Only in-frame clones appear in the TCRdb table, and some are missing; sequencing was by immunoSEQ multiplex PCR. The sample shows over 30,000 clones, around 86% of them seen only once. The rearrangement joins TRBV7-3 to TRBJ2-5; 10 positions agree with TRBD1. The source of this sequence is a middle-aged woman in good health and CMV-seropositive. Material for sequencing was PBMCs. The CDR3 DNA reads as TGTGCCAGCAGCTCGGGACAGGGGAAAGAGACCCAGTACTTC. It codes for CASSSGQGKETQYF. The full variable domain, in which reference TRBV7-3 and TRBJ2-5 provide the parts outside the CDR3, is GAGVSQTPSNKVTEKGKYVELRCDPISGHTALYWYRQSLGQGPEFLIYFQGTGAADDSGLPNDRFFAVRPEGSVSTLKIQRTERGDSAVYLCASSSGQGKETQYFGPGTRLLVL.